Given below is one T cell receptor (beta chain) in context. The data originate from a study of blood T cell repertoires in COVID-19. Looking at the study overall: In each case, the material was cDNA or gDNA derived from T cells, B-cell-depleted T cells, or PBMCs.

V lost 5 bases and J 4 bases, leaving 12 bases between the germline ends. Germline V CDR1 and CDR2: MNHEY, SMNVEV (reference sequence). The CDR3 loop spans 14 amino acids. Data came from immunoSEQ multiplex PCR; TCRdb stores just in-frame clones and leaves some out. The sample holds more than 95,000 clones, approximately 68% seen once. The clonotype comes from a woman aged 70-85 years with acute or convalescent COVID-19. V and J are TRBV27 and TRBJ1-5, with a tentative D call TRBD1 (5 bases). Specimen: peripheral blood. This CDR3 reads CASSGAGSNQPQHF. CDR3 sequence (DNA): TGTGCCAGCAGTGGGGCAGGCTCTAATCAGCCCCAGCATTTT.